This TCR beta chain was recovered during a study of control samples from healthy donors and cancer patients. The CDR3 spans 17 residues. CDR1 and CDR2 from the germline V gene are MDHEN and SYDVKM. Trimming stripped 1 base from V and 4 bases from J, with 17 bases between. Repertoires were generated with immunoSEQ multiplex PCR, while TCRdb's copy carries only in-frame clones and drops some. In total, the table holds 150,000 to 200,000 clones. This TCR was recovered from a woman younger than 45 in good health. The V and J genes are TRBV28 and TRBJ1-5, with a weak D call TRBD1 (6 bases). Sequencing was carried out using blood. CDR3 loop: CASSLFGGRGKNQPQHF. The CDR3 DNA reads as TGTGCCAGCAGTTTATTTGGTGGAAGGGGGAAAAATCAGCCCCAGCATTTT.